The 12 T cell receptor beta chains below all came from one sample that was sequenced in a study of blood T cell repertoires in COVID-19. Sequencing was performed with immunoSEQ multiplex PCR; in TCRdb, only in-frame clones are kept and a portion is missing. The sample lists a few hundred thousand clones; 80% to 90% were seen once. Specimen: PBMCs or T cells enriched from blood (not recorded which). These receptors originate from a woman aged 35 to 49 with acute COVID-19.

This rearrangement joins TRBV7-2 to TRBJ1-2; the match to TRBD1 covers 7 bases. This CDR3 region has 14 residues. Germline V gene sequence: CDR1 SGHTA, CDR2 FQGNSA. V lost 5 bases, J lost 4 bases, and 7 bases stayed unmatched. CDR3 sequence reads: CASSLGQAGYGYTF. CDR3 sequence (DNA): TGTGCCAGCAGCCTCGGACAGGCTGGCTATGGCTACACCTTC.

The chain employs TRBV10-1 and TRBJ2-7, with 11 bases identical to TRBD2. This CDR3 spans 14 amino acids. V was clipped by 6 bases and J by 5 bases; unmatched bases: 6. The germline gives CDR1 WNHNN, CDR2 SYGVQD (reference sequence). The CDR3 spells CASSSSGRLNEQYF. The CDR3 DNA is TGCGCCAGCAGCTCTAGCGGGAGGCTAAACGAGCAGTACTTC.

This clone was recorded a few times. This chain joins TRBV19 and TRBJ1-6, with TRBD1 matching 7 bases. Germline V gene data show CDR1 as LNHDA and CDR2 as SQIVND (reference sequence). J lost 0 bases, V lost 1 base, and 9 bases had no gene match. The CDR3 has 19 amino acids. CDR3 protein: CASSIVEDRRSSYNSPLHF. The CDR3, as DNA: TGTGCCAGTAGTATAGTCGAGGACAGGAGGAGCTCCTATAATTCACCCCTCCACTTT.

This clone turned up a few times. The chain recombines TRBV2 with TRBJ1-2; D possibly corresponds to TRBD1 (5 bases). Germline V gene sequence: CDR1 SNHLY, CDR2 FYNNEI. The V gene lost 4 bases and the J gene lost 4 bases, with 13 bases spanning the gap. The CDR3 spans 14 residues. CDR3 protein: CASSVSQGGYGYTF. The CDR3 DNA is TGTGCCAGCAGTGTTTCGCAGGGCGGCTATGGCTACACCTTC.

CDR3 sequence: CASSMPSGTEKVDETQYF. The CDR3 nucleotides read TGTGCCAGTAGTATGCCCTCCGGGACAGAGAAAGTGGATGAGACCCAGTACTTC. The rearrangement links TRBV19 to TRBJ2-5, with 7 positions matching TRBD1. The V segment lost 3 bases and the J segment 5 bases; nucleotides outside the gene matches: 18. There are 18 residues in the CDR3. The germline V gene encodes CDR1 LNHDA and CDR2 SQIVND (reference sequence).

This chain links TRBV28 with TRBJ2-2; tentative D call: TRBD2 (6 bases). This CDR3 contains 15 residues. CDR1 and CDR2 (germline): MDHEN, SYDVKM. V lost 1 base and J lost 6, with 12 bases in between. CDR3 protein: CASSLSGVGAGELFF. In DNA form, the CDR3 reads TGTGCCAGCAGTTTATCGGGGGTGGGTGCCGGGGAGCTGTTTTTT.

This clone was seen a handful of times. The V call is TRBV27, the J call TRBJ2-1; D possibly corresponds to TRBD2 (6 bases). The CDR3 totals 13 residues. CDR1 and CDR2 from the germline V gene are MNHEY and SMNVEV (reference sequence). V shed 8 bases and J shed 2 bases, with 10 bases lying between them. CDR3 in amino acids: CASGRSAYNEQFF. The DNA of the CDR3 is TGTGCCAGCGGGAGGTCCGCCTACAATGAGCAGTTCTTC.

V usage is TRBV2 and J usage is TRBJ1-1; D not resolved. V was trimmed by 8 bases and J by 3 bases, leaving 7 bases between them. This CDR3 is 11 amino acids long. CDR1 is SNHLY, CDR2 FYNNEI, per germline. The CDR3, as DNA: TGTGCCAGCCGCCGGGACACTGAAGCTTTCTTT. This translates into CASRRDTEAFF.

The V gene is TRBV7-2, the J gene TRBJ2-7; 7 bases are a match to TRBD1. V was pared by 5 bases and J by 2 bases, with 15 bases of the junction left unmatched. Germline V gene data show CDR1 as SGHTA and CDR2 as FQGNSA. This CDR3 has 17 amino acids. The CDR3 DNA reads as TGTGCCAGCAGCCCTGCCCTACAGGGGTTGGTCCCCTACGAGCAGTACTTC. The encoded protein is CASSPALQGLVPYEQYF.

V usage is TRBV7-8 and J usage is TRBJ1-5; D is perhaps TRBD1 (5 bases). Germline CDR1 reads SGHVS; CDR2 reads FQNEAQ. The V end lost 6 bases, the J end lost 0 bases, and 12 bases lay between the germline ends. This CDR3 is built from 15 residues. As DNA, the CDR3 is TGTGCCAGCAGGATCAGGGAGGATAGCAATCAGCCCCAGCATTTT. Translated: CASRIREDSNQPQHF.

V and J are TRBV6-4 and TRBJ1-1; D call uncertain. CDR1 is MRHNA, CDR2 SNTAGT, per germline. The length of the CDR3 is 14 residues. Trimming removed 2 bases from V and 4 bases from J, with 11 bases in between. As DNA, the CDR3 is TGTGCCAGCAGTGACACCTCCCGGGGCACTGAAGCTTTCTTT. It encodes CASSDTSRGTEAFF.

The chain has TRBV4-3 and TRBJ2-1, with D tentatively TRBD2 (5 bases). The CDR3 has 15 amino acids. With 1 base removed from V and 2 bases from J, the gap between germline ends came to 9 bases. Germline lookup yields CDR1 LGHNA and CDR2 YSLEER. CDR3 in amino acids: CASSQVPLAYNEQFF. The CDR3 DNA sequence: TGCGCCAGCAGCCAAGTCCCACTAGCCTACAATGAGCAGTTCTTC.